A selection of T cell receptor beta chains follows, all from one sample in a study of shared clonotypes between healthy human individuals. Method: immunoSEQ multiplex PCR; TCRdb's copy keeps in-frame clones and lacks some. The data contain some 2 million clones, around 95% of them singletons. Input material: naive CD4+ T cells sorted from blood. The receptor source for this set is a man between 18 and 35 years old in good health. Both conserved end residues are part of each CDR3. Fields, in order: clone size, V gene, J gene, D gene, CDR3 DNA, CDR3 protein. D genes are given only for firm matches. The size entry is marked missing in some rows and otherwise reads once, few, many or a size class.

-	TRBV10-3	TRBJ2-4	-	TGTGCCATCAGTGAGTCGACCGGGAGCGGTTCCATTCAGTACTTC	CAISESTGSGSIQYF
-	TRBV5-1	TRBJ2-5	-	TGCGCCAGCCAAAGGGACTCAGGAGAGACCCAGTACTTC	CASQRDSGETQYF
-	TRBV30	TRBJ1-2	-	TGTGCCTGGAGTGTACTAGGGGGCTACACCTTC	CAWSVLGGYTF
once	TRBV28	TRBJ1-6	-	TGTGCCAGCTCCAGGGGAACCAATAATTCACCCCTCCACTTT	CASSRGTNNSPLHF
-	TRBV5-6	TRBJ2-2	-	TGTGCCAGCAGCCAGCCACCCGGGGAGCTGTTTTTT	CASSQPPGELFF
-	TRBV30	TRBJ2-5	-	TGTGCCTGGAGCGGCCTCAACCCAGAGACCCAGTACTTC	CAWSGLNPETQYF
-	TRBV7-2	TRBJ2-1	TRBD1	TGTGCCAGCTGCACCTCCGGGACAGTTTACAATGAGCAGTTCTTC	CASCTSGTVYNEQFF
once	TRBV6-5	TRBJ1-6	-	TGTGCCAGCAGTTACGTCAGGGGAAATTCACCCCTCCACTTT	CASSYVRGNSPLHF
-	TRBV18	TRBJ2-1	-	TGTGCCAGCTCACCACTAGGGCTGAATGAGCAGTTCTTC	CASSPLGLNEQFF
-	TRBV5-1	TRBJ1-3	-	TGCGCCAGCAGCTTGGCGGGCCCTGGAAACACCATATATTTT	CASSLAGPGNTIYF
few	TRBV19	TRBJ1-3	-	TGTGCCAGTAGTAAGGGGGCTGGAAACACCATATATTTT	CASSKGAGNTIYF
-	TRBV7-2	TRBJ2-2	-	TGTGCCAGCAGCTTTCATCTAGCCGCCACCGGGGAGCTGTTTTTT	CASSFHLAATGELFF
-	TRBV28	TRBJ2-7	TRBD2	TGTGCCAGCGGGGGTAGTGCGGGAGAGCGCTACGAGCAGTACTTC	CASGGSAGERYEQYF
-	TRBV9	TRBJ1-1	-	TGTGCCAGCAGCGTAGGCCTCGGGTTATTAACTGAAGCTTTCTTT	CASSVGLGLLTEAFF
-	TRBV11-1	TRBJ2-3	-	TGTGCCAGCAGCTTAGTCGCTCGGGATACGCAGTATTTT	CASSLVARDTQYF
-	TRBV2	TRBJ1-1	-	TGTGCCAGCAGCTTCCCACAGGGTAATGAAGCTTTCTTT	CASSFPQGNEAFF
-	TRBV18	TRBJ2-5	-	TGTGCCAGCTCAACCTTTGAGGGGCAAGAGACCCAGTACTTC	CASSTFEGQETQYF
once	TRBV6-1	TRBJ2-7	TRBD2	TGTGCCAGCAGTGAAGCGCGACTAGCGGCCGGTTTCTGGCAGTACTTC	CASSEARLAAGFWQYF
-	TRBV9	TRBJ1-2	-	TGTGCCAGCAGCGTAGTGGCAGGGAACTATGGCTACACCTTC	CASSVVAGNYGYTF
-	TRBV28	TRBJ1-5	-	TGTGCCAGCAGTTTAGAGGCAGGTTTCAATCAGCCCCAGCATTTT	CASSLEAGFNQPQHF
-	TRBV5-6	TRBJ2-7	TRBD1	TGTGCCAGCAGCTTGGGAGCCGGGACAGGACCCTACGAGCAGTACTTC	CASSLGAGTGPYEQYF
once	TRBV28	TRBJ2-2	TRBD2	TGTGCCAGCAGAACTTCGGGACTAGCGGGGGACACAAACACCGGGGAGCTGTTTTTT	CASRTSGLAGDTNTGELFF
-	TRBV5-8	TRBJ2-2	-	TGTGCCAGCAGCTTACCGGGATCCATGGGTGCCGGGGAGCTGTTTTTT	CASSLPGSMGAGELFF
-	TRBV6-1	TRBJ2-7	-	TGTGCCAGCAGTACTGAAATGACAGCGTACGAGCAGTACTTC	CASSTEMTAYEQYF
-	TRBV2	TRBJ1-2	-	TGTGCCAGCAGTGAAGCGGCAGGGAAGGTTTCTGTCTACACCTTC	CASSEAAGKVSVYTF
-	TRBV6-5	TRBJ2-7	-	TGTGCCAGCAGTTACTCTGCGGGGGCGTCCTACGAGCAGTACTTC	CASSYSAGASYEQYF
-	TRBV11-2	TRBJ1-3	-	TGTGCCAGCAGCTTAGACCAATCAGGGACGCGAAACACCATATATTTT	CASSLDQSGTRNTIYF
-	TRBV5-1	TRBJ1-2	TRBD1	TGCGCCAGCAGCCCGGGACAGGGCTATGGCTACACCTTC	CASSPGQGYGYTF
-	TRBV7-9	TRBJ1-4	-	TGTGCCAGCAGTTTAGGGGCAACTAATGAAAAACTGTTTTTT	CASSLGATNEKLFF
-	TRBV5-1	TRBJ2-5	-	TGCGCCAGCAGCTTGGTTCTGGGCGAGACCCAGTACTTC	CASSLVLGETQYF